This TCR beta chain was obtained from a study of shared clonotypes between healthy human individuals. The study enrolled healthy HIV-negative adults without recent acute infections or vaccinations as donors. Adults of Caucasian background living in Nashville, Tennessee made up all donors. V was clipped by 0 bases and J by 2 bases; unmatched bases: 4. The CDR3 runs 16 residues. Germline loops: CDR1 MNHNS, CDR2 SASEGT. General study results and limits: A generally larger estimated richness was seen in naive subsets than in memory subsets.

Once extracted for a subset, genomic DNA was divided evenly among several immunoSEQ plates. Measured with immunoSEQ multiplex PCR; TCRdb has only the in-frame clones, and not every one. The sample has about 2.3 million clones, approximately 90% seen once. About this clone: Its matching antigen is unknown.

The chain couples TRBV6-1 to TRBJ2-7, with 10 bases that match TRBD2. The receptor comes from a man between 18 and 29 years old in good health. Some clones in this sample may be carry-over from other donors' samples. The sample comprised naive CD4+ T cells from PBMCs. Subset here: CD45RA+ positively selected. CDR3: CASSEAPSGGTYEQYF. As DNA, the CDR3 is TGTGCCAGCAGTGAAGCCCCTAGCGGGGGTACCTACGAGCAGTACTTC.